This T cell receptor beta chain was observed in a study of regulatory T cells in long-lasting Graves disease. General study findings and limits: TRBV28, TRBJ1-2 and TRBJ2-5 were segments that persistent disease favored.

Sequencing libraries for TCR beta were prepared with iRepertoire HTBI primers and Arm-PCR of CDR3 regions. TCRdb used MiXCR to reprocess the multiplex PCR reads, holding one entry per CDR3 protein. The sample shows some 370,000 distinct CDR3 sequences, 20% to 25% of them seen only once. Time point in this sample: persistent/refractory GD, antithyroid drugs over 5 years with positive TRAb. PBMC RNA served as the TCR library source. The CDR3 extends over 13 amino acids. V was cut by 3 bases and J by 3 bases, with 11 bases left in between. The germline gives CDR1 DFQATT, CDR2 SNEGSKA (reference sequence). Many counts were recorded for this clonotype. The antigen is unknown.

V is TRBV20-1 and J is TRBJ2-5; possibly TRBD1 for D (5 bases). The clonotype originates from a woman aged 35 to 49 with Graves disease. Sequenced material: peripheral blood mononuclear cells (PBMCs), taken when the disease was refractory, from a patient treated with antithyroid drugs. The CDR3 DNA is TGCAGTGCTAGTCCCTCAGGGAAAGAGACCCAGTACTTC. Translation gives CSASPSGKETQYF.